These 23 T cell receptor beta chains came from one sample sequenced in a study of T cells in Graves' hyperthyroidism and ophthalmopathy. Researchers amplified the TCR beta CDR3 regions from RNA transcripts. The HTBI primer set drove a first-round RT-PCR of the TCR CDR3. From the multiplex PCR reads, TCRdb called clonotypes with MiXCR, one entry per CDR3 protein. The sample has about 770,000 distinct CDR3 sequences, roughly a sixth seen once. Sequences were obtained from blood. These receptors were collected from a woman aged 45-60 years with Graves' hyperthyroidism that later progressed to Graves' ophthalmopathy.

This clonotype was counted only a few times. The CDR3 is CASSPWAEIYEQYF. Here the CDR3 DNA reads TGTGCCAGCAGCCCTTGGGCTGAAATATACGAGCAGTACTTC. V is TRBV7-2 and J is TRBJ2-7; D gene uncertain. The CDR3 consists of 14 residues. Between the trimmed V and J ends, which lost 5 bases and 4 bases, there was a span of 15 bases. CDR1 and CDR2 (germline): SGHTA, FQGNSA.

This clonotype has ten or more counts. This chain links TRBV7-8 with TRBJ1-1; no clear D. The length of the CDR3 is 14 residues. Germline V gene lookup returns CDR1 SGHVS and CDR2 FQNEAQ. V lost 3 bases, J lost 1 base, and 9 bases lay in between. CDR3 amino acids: CASSFGRGNTEAFF. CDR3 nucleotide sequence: TGTGCCAGCAGCTTCGGCCGGGGGAACACTGAAGCTTTCTTT.

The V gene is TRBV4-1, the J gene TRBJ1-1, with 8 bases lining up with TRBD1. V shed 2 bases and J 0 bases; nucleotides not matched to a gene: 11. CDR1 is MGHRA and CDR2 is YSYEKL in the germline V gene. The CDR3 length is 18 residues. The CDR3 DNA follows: TGCGCCAGCAGCCAATATACCCAGGGGGCTCCCCTGAACACTGAAGCTTTCTTT. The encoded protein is CASSQYTQGAPLNTEAFF.

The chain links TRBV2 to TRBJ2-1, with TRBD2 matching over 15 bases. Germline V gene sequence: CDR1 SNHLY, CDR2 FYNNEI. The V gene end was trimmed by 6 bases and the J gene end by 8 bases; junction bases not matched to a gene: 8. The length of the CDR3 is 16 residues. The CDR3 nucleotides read TGTGCCAGCAGGTTGGGACTAGCGGGAGGATGGGATGAGCAGTTCTTC. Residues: CASRLGLAGGWDEQFF.

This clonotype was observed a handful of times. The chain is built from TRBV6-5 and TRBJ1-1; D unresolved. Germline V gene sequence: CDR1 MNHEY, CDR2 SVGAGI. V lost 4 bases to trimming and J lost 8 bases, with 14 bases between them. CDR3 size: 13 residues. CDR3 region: CASSSSDSEEAFF. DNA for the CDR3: TGTGCCAGCAGTTCCTCGGATAGCGAGGAAGCTTTCTTT.

The CDR3 spells CASSQEGTSGLNEQFF. CDR3 sequence (DNA): TGCGCCAGCAGCCAAGAGGGGACTAGCGGGCTGAATGAGCAGTTCTTC. The V gene is TRBV4-3, the J gene TRBJ2-1, with TRBD2 identical over 12 bases. The CDR3 runs 16 residues. Germline lookup yields CDR1 LGHNA and CDR2 YSLEER. Unmatched junction bases numbered 4, after V lost 0 bases and J lost 7 bases.

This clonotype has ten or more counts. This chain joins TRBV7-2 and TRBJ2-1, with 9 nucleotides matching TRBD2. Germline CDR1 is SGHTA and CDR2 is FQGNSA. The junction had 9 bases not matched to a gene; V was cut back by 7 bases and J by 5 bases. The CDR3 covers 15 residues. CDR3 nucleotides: TGTGCCAGCACTCGAAGCGGGGGGATACACAATGAGCAGTTCTTC. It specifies CASTRSGGIHNEQFF.

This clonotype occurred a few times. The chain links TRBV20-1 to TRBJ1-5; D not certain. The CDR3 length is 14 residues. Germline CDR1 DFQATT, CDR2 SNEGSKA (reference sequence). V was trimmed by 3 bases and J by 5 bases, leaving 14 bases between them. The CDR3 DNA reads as TGCAGTGCTAGTGAGAGGACGGGCTATCAGCCCCAGCATTTT. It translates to CSASERTGYQPQHF.

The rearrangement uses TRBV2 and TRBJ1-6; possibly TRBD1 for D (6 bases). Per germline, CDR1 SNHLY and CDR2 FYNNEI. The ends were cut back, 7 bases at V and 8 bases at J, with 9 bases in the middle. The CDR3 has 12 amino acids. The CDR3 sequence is CASNRDDSPLHF. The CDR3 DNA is TGTGCCAGCAACAGGGATGATTCACCCCTCCACTTT.

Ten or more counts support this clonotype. CDR3 amino acids: CSARERDRVYSPLHF. In nucleotides, the CDR3 is TGCAGTGCTAGAGAAAGGGACAGGGTGTATTCACCCCTCCACTTT. This chain links TRBV20-1 with TRBJ1-6, with 9 bases aligning to TRBD1. Looked up from germline, CDR1 is DFQATT and CDR2 is SNEGSKA (reference sequence). This CDR3 is 15 amino acids long. Unmatched junction bases numbered 5, after V lost 0 bases and J lost 8 bases.

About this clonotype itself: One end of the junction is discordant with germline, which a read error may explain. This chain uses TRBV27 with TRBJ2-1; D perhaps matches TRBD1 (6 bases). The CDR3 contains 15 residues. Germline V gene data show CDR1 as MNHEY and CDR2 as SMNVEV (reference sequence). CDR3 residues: CASSSEETGDNAQFF. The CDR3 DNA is TGTGCCAGCAGTTCCGAGGAGACAGGAGACAATGCGCAGTTCTTC.

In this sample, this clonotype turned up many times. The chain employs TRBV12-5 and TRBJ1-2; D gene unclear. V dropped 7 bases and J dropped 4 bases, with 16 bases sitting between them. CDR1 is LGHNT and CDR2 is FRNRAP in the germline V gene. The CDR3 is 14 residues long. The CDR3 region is CASVLGDGIYGYTF. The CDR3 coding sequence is TGTGCTAGTGTCCTCGGGGATGGGATCTATGGCTACACCTTC.

The CDR3 here is CSARGGEVLNTEAFF. Written as DNA, the CDR3 is TGCAGTGCTAGAGGAGGGGAGGTACTGAACACTGAAGCTTTCTTT. The chain is built from TRBV20-1 and TRBJ1-1, with D tentatively TRBD1 (5 bases). The germline V gene encodes CDR1 DFQATT and CDR2 SNEGSKA (reference sequence). This CDR3 comprises 15 residues. Trimming pared 1 base from V and 0 bases from J, leaving 12 bases between.

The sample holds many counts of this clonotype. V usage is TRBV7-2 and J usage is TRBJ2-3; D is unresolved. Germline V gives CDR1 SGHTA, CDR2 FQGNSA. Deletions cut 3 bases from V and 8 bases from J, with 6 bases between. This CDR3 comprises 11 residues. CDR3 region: CASSLEVTQYF. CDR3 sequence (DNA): TGTGCCAGCAGCTTGGAAGTTACGCAGTATTTT.

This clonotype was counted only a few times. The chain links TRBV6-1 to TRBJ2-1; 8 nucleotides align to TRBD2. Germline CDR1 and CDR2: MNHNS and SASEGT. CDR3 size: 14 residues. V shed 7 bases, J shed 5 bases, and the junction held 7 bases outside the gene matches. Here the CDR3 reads CASIGSGEHNEQFF. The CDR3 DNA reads TGTGCCAGCATCGGTAGCGGGGAGCACAATGAGCAGTTCTTC.

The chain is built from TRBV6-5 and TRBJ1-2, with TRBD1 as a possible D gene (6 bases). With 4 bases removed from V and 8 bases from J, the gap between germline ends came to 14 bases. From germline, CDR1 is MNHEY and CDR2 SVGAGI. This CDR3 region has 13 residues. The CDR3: CASSSQGPEGYTF. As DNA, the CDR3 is TGTGCCAGCAGTTCGCAGGGGCCGGAGGGCTACACCTTC.

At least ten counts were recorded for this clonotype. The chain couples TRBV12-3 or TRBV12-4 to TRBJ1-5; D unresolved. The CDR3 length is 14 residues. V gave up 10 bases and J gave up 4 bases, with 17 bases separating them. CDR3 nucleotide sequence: TGTGCCACCGGATTTGTAAGTGAGAATCAGCCCCAGCATTTT. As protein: CATGFVSENQPQHF.

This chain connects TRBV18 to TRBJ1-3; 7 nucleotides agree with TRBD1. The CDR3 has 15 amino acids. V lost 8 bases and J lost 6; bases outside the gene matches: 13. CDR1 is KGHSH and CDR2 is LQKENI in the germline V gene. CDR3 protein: CASARARDSVNTIYF. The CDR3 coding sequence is TGTGCCAGCGCCAGGGCTCGGGACAGCGTAAACACCATATATTTT. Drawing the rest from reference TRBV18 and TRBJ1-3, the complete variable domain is NAGVMQNPRHLVRRRGQEARLRCSPMKGHSHVYWYRQLPEEGLKFMVYLQKENIIDESGMPKERFSAEFPKEGPSILRIQQVVRGDSAAYFCASARARDSVNTIYFGEGSWLTVV.

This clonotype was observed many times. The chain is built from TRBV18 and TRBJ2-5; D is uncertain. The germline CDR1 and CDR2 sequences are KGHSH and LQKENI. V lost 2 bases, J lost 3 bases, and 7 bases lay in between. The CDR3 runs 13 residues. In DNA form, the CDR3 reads TGTGCCAGCTCACCAAACACAAAAGAGACCCAGTACTTC. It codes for CASSPNTKETQYF. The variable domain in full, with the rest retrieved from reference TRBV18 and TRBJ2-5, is NAGVMQNPRHLVRRRGQEARLRCSPMKGHSHVYWYRQLPEEGLKFMVYLQKENIIDESGMPKERFSAEFPKEGPSILRIQQVVRGDSAAYFCASSPNTKETQYFGPGTRLLVL.

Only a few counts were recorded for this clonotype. The CDR3 sequence: CASSIAGEASAQHF. The CDR3 coding sequence is TGTGCCAGCAGTATCGCCGGGGAGGCTTCGGCCCAGCATTTT. The V and J genes are TRBV6-4 and TRBJ1-5; unclear D gene. V shed 5 bases and J shed 11 bases, with 19 bases lying between them. The germline CDR1 and CDR2 sequences are MRHNA and SNTAGT. This CDR3 region has 14 residues.

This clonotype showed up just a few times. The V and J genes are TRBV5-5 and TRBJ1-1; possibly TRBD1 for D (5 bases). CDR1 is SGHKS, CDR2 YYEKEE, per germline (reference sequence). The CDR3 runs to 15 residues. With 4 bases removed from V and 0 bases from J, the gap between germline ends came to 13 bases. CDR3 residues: CASSMEAGVNTEAFF. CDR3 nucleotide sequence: TGTGCCAGCAGCATGGAGGCGGGGGTGAACACTGAAGCTTTCTTT.

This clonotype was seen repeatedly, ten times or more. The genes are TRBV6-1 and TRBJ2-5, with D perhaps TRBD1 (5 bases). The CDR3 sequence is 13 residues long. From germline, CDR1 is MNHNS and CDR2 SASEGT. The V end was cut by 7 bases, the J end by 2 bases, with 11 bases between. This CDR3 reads CASKTGQQETQYF. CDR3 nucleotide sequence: TGTGCCAGCAAAACAGGACAACAAGAGACCCAGTACTTC.

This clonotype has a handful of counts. The CDR3 nucleotides are TGCAGCGACCGGACAGGGGTAGAGACCCAGTACTTC. This codes for CSDRTGVETQYF. V gene TRBV29-1 combines with J gene TRBJ2-5, with 9 bases aligning to TRBD1. The CDR3 has 12 residues. CDR1 and CDR2 (germline): SQVTM, ANQGSEA. Trimming at V came to 7 bases and at J to 4 bases, leaving 4 bases not matched to a gene.